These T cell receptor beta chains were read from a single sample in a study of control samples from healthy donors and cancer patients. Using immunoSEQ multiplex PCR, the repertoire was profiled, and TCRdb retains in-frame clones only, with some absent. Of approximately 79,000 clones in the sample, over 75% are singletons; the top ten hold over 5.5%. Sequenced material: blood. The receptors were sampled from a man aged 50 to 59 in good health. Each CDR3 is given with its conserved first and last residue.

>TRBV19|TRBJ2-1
CASRKTSGVSYNEQFF
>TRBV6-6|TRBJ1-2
CASSVGDYGYTF
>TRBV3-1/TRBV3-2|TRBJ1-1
CAAGGNTEAFF
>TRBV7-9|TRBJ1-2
CASSFGQGAGYGYTF
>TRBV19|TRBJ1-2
CASSMRAGRGLGYGYTF
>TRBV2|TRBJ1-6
CASWDGLRSPPLHF
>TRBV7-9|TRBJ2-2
CASSWGSRELFF
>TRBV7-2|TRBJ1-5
CASSLTEGRQPQHF
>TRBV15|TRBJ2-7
CATSRGTRTSKYEQYF
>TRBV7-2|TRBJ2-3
CASSLRASGVPDTQYF
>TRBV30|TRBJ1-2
CAWSYREDYTF
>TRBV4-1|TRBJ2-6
CASSQGGLSSGANVLTF
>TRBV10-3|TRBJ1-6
CAISESRNSPLHF
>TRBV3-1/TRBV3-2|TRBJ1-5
CASSLTERGNQPQHF
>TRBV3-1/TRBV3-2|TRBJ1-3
CASGSQQGFRGNTIYF
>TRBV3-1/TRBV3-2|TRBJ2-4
CASSLWTSGGASAKNIQYF
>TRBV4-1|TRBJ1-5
CASSQGGAWSNQPQHF
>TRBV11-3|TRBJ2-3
CASSLGDRGADTQYF
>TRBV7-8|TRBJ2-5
CASSPRGETQYF
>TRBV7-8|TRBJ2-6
CASSSTVPSGANVLTF
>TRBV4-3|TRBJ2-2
CASSHPVDRATGELFF
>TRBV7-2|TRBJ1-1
CASSPDLYSRAFF
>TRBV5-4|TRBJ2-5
CASSLERGGPWETQYF
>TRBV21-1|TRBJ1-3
CAPARVDTIYF
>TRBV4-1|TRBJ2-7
CASSTTGGGEQYF
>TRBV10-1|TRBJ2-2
CVTGGDLRGLMNTGELFF
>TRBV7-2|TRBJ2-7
CASSLVWSQTASYEQYF
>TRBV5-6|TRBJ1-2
CASSQGSTNYGYTF
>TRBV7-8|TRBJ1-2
CASSPGVREGYTF
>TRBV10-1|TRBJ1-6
CASTEGNPGSPLHF
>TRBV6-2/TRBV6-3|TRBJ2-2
CASSGTVYTGELFF
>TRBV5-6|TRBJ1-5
CASSFRGVVNRDQSVAQHF
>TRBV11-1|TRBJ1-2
CASTSRASYGYTF
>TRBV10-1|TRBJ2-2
CASRDPNTGELFF
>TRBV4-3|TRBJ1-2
CASSQAWDKYGYTF
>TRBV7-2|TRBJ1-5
CASSVRTVSNQPQHF
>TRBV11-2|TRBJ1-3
CASSLESGYSGNTIYF
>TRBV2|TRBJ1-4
CASYGRGTESEKLFF
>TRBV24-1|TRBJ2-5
CATSAGTPQETQYF
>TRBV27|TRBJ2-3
CASRYKGAETDTQYF
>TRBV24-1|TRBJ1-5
CATSDAGGRNQPQHF
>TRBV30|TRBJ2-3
CAWSPPGQGVRDTQYF